Sequencing of this T cell receptor beta chain was carried out in a study of T cell repertoires in cytomegalovirus infection (dated by TCRdb to the late 2010s). Background on the whole study: Donor HLA type was relevant to the analysis, because carriage of CMV infection together with the matching HLA type was indicated by public TCR beta signatures.

Overall study results and their limits: In the ex vivo response, HLA-C-restricted CMV-specific TCR beta clonotypes were dominant, and in two of eight donors the single most frequent clonotype came from this HLA-C-restricted group. Carriers of CMV infection plus the relevant HLA type were discriminated by the cumulative frequency of public TCR beta family members in the study cohort and in an independent roughly 370-donor cohort.

V is pared back by 5 bases and J by 0 bases, with 9 bases lying between the germline termini. CDR1 and CDR2, looked up from the germline V gene, are SGHTA and FQGNSA. From the cysteine up to the phenylalanine, the CDR3 has a length of 14 residues. This entry keeps only the CDR3 DNA: 42 bases, framed from base 1. The reads were generated on an Illumina HiSeq 1500. The raw public data were reprocessed by TCRdb itself: fastp quality trimming at Q25, MiXCR clonotype calling, in-frame beta chains only. Rows with a matching CDR3 protein are joined into one entry that keeps the most common DNA and genes. The sample yields roughly 240,000 distinct CDR3 sequences; 6.5% were counted once. The ten largest clones add up to 5.5% to 8% of the sample. This clonotype showed up many times. The clone's antigen remains unknown. It has no much larger one-base neighbor in the sample; base qualities were not kept.

The sample consisted of PBMCs. The V gene is TRBV7-2 and the J gene is TRBJ2-3; the D gene identity is not certain. The clonotype comes from a human donor in good health (CMV status not recorded). Some clones in this sample may be carry-over from other donors' samples. The sequence in DNA is TGTGCCAGCAGCGCCAGGAGAAGCACAGATACGCAGTATTTT. This encodes CASSARRSTDTQYF.